Sequencing of this TCR beta chain was carried out in a study of blood T cell repertoires in COVID-19. At the level of the study: COVID-19 samples, acute and convalescent, were from the United States, Italy and Spain. Sample material is recorded as cDNA or gDNA derived from T cells, B-cell-depleted T cells, or PBMCs.

Worth noting for this clone: The sample carries other DNA sequences with the same CDR3.

Looked up from germline, CDR1 is SNHLY and CDR2 is FYNNEI. Trimming stripped 6 bases from V and 2 bases from J, with 10 bases between. CDR3 size: 13 residues. Original data processing: Nucleated cell counts were estimated from reference gene primer amplification. The protocol was immunoSEQ multiplex PCR, while the TCRdb copy is restricted to in-frame clones and leaves out a portion. V, J and clone size reflect that table, while D and trimming were determined from the DNA. The data hold some 120,000 clones, with about 86% observed a single time. The chain employs TRBV2 and TRBJ1-1, with D possibly TRBD1 on 6 matching bases. The TCR was taken from a woman aged 50 to 65 with acute or convalescent COVID-19. Sequencing used peripheral blood. This CDR3 is CASSRDTNTEAFF. DNA for the CDR3: TGTGCCAGCAGCCGGGACACTAACACTGAAGCTTTCTTT.